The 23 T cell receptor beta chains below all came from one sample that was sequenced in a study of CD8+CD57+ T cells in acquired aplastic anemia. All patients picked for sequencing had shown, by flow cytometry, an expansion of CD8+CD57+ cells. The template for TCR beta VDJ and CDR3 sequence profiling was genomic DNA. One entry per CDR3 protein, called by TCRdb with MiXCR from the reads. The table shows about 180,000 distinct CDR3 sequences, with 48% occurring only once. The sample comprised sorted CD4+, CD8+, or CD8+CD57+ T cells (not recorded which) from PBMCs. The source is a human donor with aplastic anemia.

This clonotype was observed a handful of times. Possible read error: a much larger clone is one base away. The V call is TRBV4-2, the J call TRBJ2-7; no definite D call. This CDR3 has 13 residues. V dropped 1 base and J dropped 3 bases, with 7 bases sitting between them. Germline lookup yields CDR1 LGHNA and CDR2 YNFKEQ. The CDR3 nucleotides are TGTGCCAGCAGCCAAGTGCAGGTCTACGAGCAGTACTTC. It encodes CASSQVQVYEQYF.

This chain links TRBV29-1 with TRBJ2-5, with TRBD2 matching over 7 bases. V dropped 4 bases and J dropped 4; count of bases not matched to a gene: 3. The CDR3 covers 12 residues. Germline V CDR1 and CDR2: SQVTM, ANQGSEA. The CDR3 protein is CSVGGGGETQYF. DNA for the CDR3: TGCAGCGTTGGGGGCGGGGGAGAGACCCAGTACTTC.

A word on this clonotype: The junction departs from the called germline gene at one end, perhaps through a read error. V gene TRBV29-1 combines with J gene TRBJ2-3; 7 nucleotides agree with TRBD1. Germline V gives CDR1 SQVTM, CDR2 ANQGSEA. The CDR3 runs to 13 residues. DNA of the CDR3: TGCAGCGTTGAGAGGGGGCTAACAGATACGCAGTGTTTT. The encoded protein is CSVERGLTDTQCF.

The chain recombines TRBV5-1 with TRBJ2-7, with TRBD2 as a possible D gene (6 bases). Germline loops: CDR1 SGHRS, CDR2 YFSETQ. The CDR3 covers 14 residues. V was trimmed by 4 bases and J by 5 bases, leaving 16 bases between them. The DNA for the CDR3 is TGCGCCAGCAGCAAACAGTGGAGGGAGGACGAGCAGTACTTC. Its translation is CASSKQWREDEQYF.

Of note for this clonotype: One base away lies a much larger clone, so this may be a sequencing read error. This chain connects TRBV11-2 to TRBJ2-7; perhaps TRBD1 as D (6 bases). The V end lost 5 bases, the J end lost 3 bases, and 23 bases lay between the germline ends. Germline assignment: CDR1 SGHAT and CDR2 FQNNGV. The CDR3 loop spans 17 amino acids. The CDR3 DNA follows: TGTGCCAGCAGCCTTTATGACGGGACAAGGGTCTTCTACGAGCAGTACTTC. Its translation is CASSLYDGTRVFYEQYF.

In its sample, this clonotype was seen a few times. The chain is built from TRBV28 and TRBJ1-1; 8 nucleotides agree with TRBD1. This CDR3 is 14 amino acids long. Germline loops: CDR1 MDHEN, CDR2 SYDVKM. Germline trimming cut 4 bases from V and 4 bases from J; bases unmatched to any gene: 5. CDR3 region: CASSSITGGTEAFF. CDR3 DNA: TGTGCCAGCAGTTCGATTACAGGGGGCACTGAAGCTTTCTTT. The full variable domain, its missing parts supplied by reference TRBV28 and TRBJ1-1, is DVKVTQSSRYLVKRTGEKVFLECVQDMDHENMFWYRQDPGLGLRLIYFSYDVKMKEKGDIPEGYSVSREKKERFSLILESASTNQTSMYLCASSSITGGTEAFFGQGTRLTVV.

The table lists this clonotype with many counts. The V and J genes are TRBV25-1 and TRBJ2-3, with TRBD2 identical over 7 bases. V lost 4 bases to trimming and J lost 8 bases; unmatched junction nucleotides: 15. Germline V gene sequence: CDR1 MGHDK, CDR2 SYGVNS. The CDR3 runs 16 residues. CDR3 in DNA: TGTGCCAGCAGTGCAGGACTAGTAGGGGCCCCAGGTACGCAGTATTTT. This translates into CASSAGLVGAPGTQYF.

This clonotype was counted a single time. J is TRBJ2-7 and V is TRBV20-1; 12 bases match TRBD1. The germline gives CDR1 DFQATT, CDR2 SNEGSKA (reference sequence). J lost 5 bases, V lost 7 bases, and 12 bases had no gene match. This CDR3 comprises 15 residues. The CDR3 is CSVRTPGQGAHEQYF. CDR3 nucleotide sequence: TGCAGTGTACGCACCCCGGGACAGGGGGCCCACGAGCAGTACTTC.

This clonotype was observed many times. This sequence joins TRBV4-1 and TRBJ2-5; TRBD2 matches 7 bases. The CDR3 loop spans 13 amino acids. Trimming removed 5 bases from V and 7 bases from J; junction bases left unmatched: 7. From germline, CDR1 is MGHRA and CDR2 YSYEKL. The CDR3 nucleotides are TGCGCCAGCAGCACGCCGGGACTACCGACCCAGTACTTC. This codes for CASSTPGLPTQYF.

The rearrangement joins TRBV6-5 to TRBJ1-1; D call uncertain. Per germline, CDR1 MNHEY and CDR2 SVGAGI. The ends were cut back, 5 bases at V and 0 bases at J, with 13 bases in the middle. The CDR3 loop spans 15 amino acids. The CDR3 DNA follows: TGTGCCAGCAGTGAGGGCTGGTTAATGAACACTGAAGCTTTCTTT. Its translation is CASSEGWLMNTEAFF.

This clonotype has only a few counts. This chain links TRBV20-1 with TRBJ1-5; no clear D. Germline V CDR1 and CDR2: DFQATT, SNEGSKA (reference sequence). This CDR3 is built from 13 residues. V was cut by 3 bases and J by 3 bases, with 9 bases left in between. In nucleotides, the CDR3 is TGCAGTGCTAGTCACGGAGCCAATCAGCCCCAGCATTTT. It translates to CSASHGANQPQHF.

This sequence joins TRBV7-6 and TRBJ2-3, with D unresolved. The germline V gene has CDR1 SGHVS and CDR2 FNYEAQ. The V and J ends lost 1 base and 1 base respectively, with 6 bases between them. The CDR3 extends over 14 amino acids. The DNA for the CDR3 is TGTGCCAGCAGCTTAGACGCGGGCACAGATACGCAGTATTTT. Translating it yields CASSLDAGTDTQYF.

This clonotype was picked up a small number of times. CDR3 nucleotide sequence: TGTGCCACCAGTGAGGCGGGAGCTCTCACAGATACGCAGTATTTT. It is translated as CATSEAGALTDTQYF. The chain links TRBV24-1 to TRBJ2-3, with 7 bases identical to TRBD2. V lost 4 bases and J lost 2; bases outside the gene matches: 5. Germline V CDR1 and CDR2: KGHDR, SFDVKD. The CDR3 spans 15 residues.

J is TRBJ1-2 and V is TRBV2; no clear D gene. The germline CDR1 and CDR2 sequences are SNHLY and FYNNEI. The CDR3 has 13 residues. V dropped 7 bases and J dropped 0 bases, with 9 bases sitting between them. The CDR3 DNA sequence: TGTGCCAGCACCAGGACCCCTAACTATGGCTACACCTTC. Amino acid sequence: CASTRTPNYGYTF.

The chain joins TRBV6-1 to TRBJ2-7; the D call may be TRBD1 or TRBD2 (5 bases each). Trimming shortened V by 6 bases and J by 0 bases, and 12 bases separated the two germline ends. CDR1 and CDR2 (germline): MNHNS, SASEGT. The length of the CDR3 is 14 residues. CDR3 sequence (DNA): TGTGCCAGCAGAGTGGGACGGCCCTCCTACGAGCAGTACTTC. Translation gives CASRVGRPSYEQYF.

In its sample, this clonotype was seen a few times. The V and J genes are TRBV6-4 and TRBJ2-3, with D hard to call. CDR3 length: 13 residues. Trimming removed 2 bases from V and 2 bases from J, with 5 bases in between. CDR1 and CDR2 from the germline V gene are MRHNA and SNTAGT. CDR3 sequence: CASSDRATDTQYF. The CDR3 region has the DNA TGTGCCAGCAGTGACAGGGCCACAGATACGCAGTATTTT.

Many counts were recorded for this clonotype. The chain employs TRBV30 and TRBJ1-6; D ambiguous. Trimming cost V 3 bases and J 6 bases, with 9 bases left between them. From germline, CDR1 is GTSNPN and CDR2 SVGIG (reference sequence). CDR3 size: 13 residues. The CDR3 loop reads CAWRGNLNSPLHF. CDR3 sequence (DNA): TGTGCCTGGAGGGGGAACCTTAATTCACCCCTCCACTTT. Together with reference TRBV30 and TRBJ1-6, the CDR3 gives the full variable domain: SQTIHQWPATLVQPVGSPLSLECTVEGTSNPNLYWYRQAAGRGLQLLFYSVGIGQISSEVPQNLSASRPQDRQFILSSKKLLLSDSGFYLCAWRGNLNSPLHFGNGTRLTVT.

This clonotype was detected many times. The chain's CDR3 is CASSEGQGRADTQYF. Written as DNA, the CDR3 is TGTGCCAGCAGTGAGGGACAGGGGCGGGCAGATACGCAGTATTTT. The chain links TRBV25-1 to TRBJ2-3; 10 positions agree with TRBD1. The trim removed 3 bases at V and 4 bases at J, leaving 4 bases unmatched. The V gene's germline CDR1 is MGHDK and CDR2 SYGVNS. The CDR3 length is 15 residues.

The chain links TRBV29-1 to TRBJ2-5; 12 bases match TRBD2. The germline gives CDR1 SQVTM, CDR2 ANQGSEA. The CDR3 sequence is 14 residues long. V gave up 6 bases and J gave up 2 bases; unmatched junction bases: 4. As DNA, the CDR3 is TGCAGCGTAGCGGGGACTAGCGGGCAAGAGACCCAGTACTTC. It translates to CSVAGTSGQETQYF.

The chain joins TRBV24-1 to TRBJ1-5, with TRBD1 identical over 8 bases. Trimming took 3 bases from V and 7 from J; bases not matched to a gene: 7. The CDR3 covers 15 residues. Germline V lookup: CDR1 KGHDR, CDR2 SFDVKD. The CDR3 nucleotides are TGTGCCACCAGTGATCTGCAGGGGGCGGAACAGCCCCAGCATTTT. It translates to CATSDLQGAEQPQHF.

The CDR3 DNA reads as TGTGCCTGGAGTGACCCCCGGACAGGGCGGGCTGAAACGCAGTATTTT. This gives the protein CAWSDPRTGRAETQYF. V usage is TRBV25-1 and J usage is TRBJ2-3; 8 nucleotides agree with TRBD1. Germline CDR1 MGHDK, CDR2 SYGVNS. CDR3 size: 16 residues. V lost 11 bases, J lost 9 bases, and 22 bases stayed unmatched. Using reference TRBV25-1 and TRBJ2-3 for the parts outside the CDR3, the full variable domain is EADIYQTPRYLVIGTGKKITLECSQTMGHDKMYWYQQDPGMELHLIHYSYGVNSTEKGDLSSESTVSRIRTEHFPLTLESARPSHTSQYLCAWSDPRTGRAETQYFGPGTRLTVL.

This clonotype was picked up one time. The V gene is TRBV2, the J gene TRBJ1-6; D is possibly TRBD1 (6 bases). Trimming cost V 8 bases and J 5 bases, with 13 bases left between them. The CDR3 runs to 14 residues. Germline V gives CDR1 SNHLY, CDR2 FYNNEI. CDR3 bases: TGTGCCAGCTGCAGGACAGTTAATAATTCACCCCTCCACTTT. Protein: CASCRTVNNSPLHF.

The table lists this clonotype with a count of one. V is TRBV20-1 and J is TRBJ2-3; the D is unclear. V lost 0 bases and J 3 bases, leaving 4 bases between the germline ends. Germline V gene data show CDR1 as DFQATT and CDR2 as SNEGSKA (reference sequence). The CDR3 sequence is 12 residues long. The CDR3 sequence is CSAREGTDTQYF. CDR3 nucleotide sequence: TGCAGTGCTAGAGAAGGTACAGATACGCAGTATTTT.